This paragraph reports one T cell receptor (beta chain). Its antigen is not known. These data come from a study of T cell repertoires in cytomegalovirus infection. Across the study: CMV infection together with matching HLA type was indicated by public TCR beta signatures. Study-level points and caveats: Within the response measured ex vivo, HLA-C-restricted CMV-specific TCR beta clonotypes were dominant. Pooled public TCR beta family frequency picked out CMV carriers with the relevant HLA.

Via MiXCR, TCRdb re-called the reads, giving one row per CDR3 protein. The table shows around 170,000 distinct CDR3 sequences, with 13% to 15% occurring only once. The CDR3 runs 14 residues. From germline, CDR1 is DFQATT and CDR2 SNEGSKA (reference sequence). V gave up 0 bases and J gave up 2 bases, with 11 bases separating them. Sequenced sample: PBMCs. The sequence was collected from a human donor in good health (CMV status not recorded). Some clones in this sample may be carry-over from other donors' samples. This chain uses TRBV20-1 with TRBJ2-7; no clear D gene. Here the CDR3 DNA reads TGCAGTGCTAGAGATCGGAAGGGTACCTACGAGCAGTACTTC. Translated, it gives CSARDRKGTYEQYF.